These 16 T cell receptor beta chains share one sample of origin, sequenced in a study of T cells after yellow fever vaccination. From the 5' RACE reads, TCRdb called clonotypes with MiXCR, one entry per CDR3 protein. The table lists 30,000 or so distinct CDR3 sequences, just under 6.5% of them singletons. This specimen consisted of PBMCs, either bulk or a sorted T-cell subset (CD4+, CD8+, memory, or dextramer-sorted; not recorded which), obtained on the day of the yellow fever booster vaccination. Receptor source: a young man who received the YFV17D yellow fever vaccine.

The chain employs TRBV10-2 and TRBJ2-1, with TRBD2 identical over 15 bases. The CDR3 runs to 18 residues. J lost 4 bases, V lost 6 bases, and 10 bases had no gene match. Per the germline V gene, CDR1 is WSHSY and CDR2 is SAAADI. The chain's CDR3 is CASRAGTSGRPPYNEQFF. The CDR3 nucleotides read TGCGCCAGCAGGGCCGGGACTAGCGGGAGGCCGCCATACAATGAGCAGTTCTTC.

This clonotype was seen many times. The chain employs TRBV5-6 and TRBJ1-2; no definite D call. Germline V gene lookup returns CDR1 SGHDT and CDR2 YYEEEE. V lost 4 bases, J lost 2 bases, and 3 bases lay in between. This CDR3 comprises 11 residues. For the CDR3, the DNA is TGTGCCAGCAGCAGGAACTATGGCTACACCTTC. Protein sequence: CASSRNYGYTF.

This clonotype was seen at least ten times. The chain carries TRBV29-1 and TRBJ2-3; unclear D gene. The CDR3 length is 12 residues. V was shortened by 7 bases and J by 2 bases, with 10 bases between the two germline ends. Germline values: CDR1 SQVTM, CDR2 ANQGSEA. Written as DNA, the CDR3 is TGCAGCGGCACTCTTCTCACAGATACGCAGTATTTT. Protein sequence: CSGTLLTDTQYF.

The J gene is TRBJ1-5, the V gene TRBV24-1, with 8 bases fitting TRBD1. The CDR3 extends over 17 amino acids. Germline trimming cut 12 bases from V and 5 bases from J; bases unmatched to any gene: 20. Germline values: CDR1 KGHDR, CDR2 SFDVKD. The CDR3 is CAPPGAGGWVNDQPQHF. In DNA form, the CDR3 reads TGTGCCCCACCAGGGGCAGGGGGCTGGGTCAATGATCAGCCCCAGCATTTT.

This clonotype was seen a handful of times. Relative to the germline gene, one junction end is altered; a read error may explain this. The chain combines TRBV6-2 or TRBV6-3 with TRBJ2-1, with D possibly matching TRBD1 (8 bases). Germline loops: CDR1 MNHEY, CDR2 SVGEGT. CDR3 size: 15 residues. CDR3 amino acids: CASSGQGGSINQQFF. In nucleotides, the CDR3 is TGTGCCAGCAGTGGACAGGGAGGGAGTATCAATCAGCAGTTCTTC.

The V gene is TRBV7-2, the J gene TRBJ2-5; 7 nucleotides match TRBD2. The CDR3 spans 15 residues. The germline V gene encodes CDR1 SGHTA and CDR2 FQGNSA. Unmatched junction bases numbered 9, after V lost 7 bases and J lost 1 base. The CDR3 DNA reads as TGTGCCAGCATTCCAGGGAGGGGTGGCCAAGAGACCCAGTACTTC. As protein: CASIPGRGGQETQYF. Full variable domain (outside the CDR3, taken from reference TRBV7-2 and TRBJ2-5): GAGVSQSPSNKVTEKGKDVELRCDPISGHTALYWYRQSLGQGLEFLIYFQGNSAPDKSGLPSDRFSAERTGGSVSTLTIQRTQQEDSAVYLCASIPGRGGQETQYFGPGTRLLVL.

CDR3 DNA: TGCGCCAGCAGCTTGAGGGGACAGTACACTGAAGCTTTCTTT. Protein: CASSLRGQYTEAFF. The chain uses TRBV5-1 and TRBJ1-1; 7 bases fit TRBD1. Germline CDR1 SGHRS, CDR2 YFSETQ. The CDR3 covers 14 residues. Trimming cost V 1 base and J 3 bases; bases outside gene matches: 3. Supplemented by reference TRBV5-1 and TRBJ1-1, the full variable domain reads KAGVTQTPRYLIKTRGQQVTLSCSPISGHRSVSWYQQTPGQGLQFLFEYFSETQRNKGNFPGRFSGRQFSNSRSEMNVSTLELGDSALYLCASSLRGQYTEAFFGQGTRLTVV.

This clonotype has at least ten counts. The genes are TRBV10-3 and TRBJ2-4; possible D gene TRBD2, 5 bases. The CDR3 runs to 15 residues. V lost 0 bases and J lost 8, with 14 bases in between. Germline loops: CDR1 ENHRY, CDR2 SYGVKD. The CDR3 DNA is TGTGCCATCAGTGAGTCTGAGGGAGAGTGGGACATTCAGTACTTC. It specifies CAISESEGEWDIQYF.

This clonotype appeared many times. The V and J genes are TRBV7-2 and TRBJ2-1; tentatively, D is TRBD1 or TRBD2 (5 bases each). CDR1 is SGHTA, CDR2 FQGNSA, per germline. This CDR3 is 14 amino acids long. Trimming took 5 bases from V and 7 from J, leaving 15 bases between them. DNA of the CDR3: TGTGCCAGCAGCCTAGAGTGGGGGACGAATGAGCAGTTCTTC. Residues: CASSLEWGTNEQFF.

This clonotype appeared many times. The CDR3 spells CASMDLPSATDTQYF. CDR3 bases: TGCGCCAGCATGGATCTCCCCTCGGCCACAGATACGCAGTATTTT. This rearrangement joins TRBV10-2 to TRBJ2-3, with D unresolved. The length of the CDR3 is 15 residues. Germline assignment: CDR1 WSHSY and CDR2 SAAADI. Deletions cut 7 bases from V and 2 bases from J, with 16 bases between.

On this clonotype: The junction shows a germline mismatch at one end, possibly a read error. This chain links TRBV29-1 with TRBJ2-7; D is perhaps TRBD2 (6 bases). The CDR3 runs to 11 residues. Looked up from germline, CDR1 is SQVTM and CDR2 is ANQGSEA. This CDR3 is CSAELGGVEYF. The CDR3 bases are TGCAGCGCTGAACTCGGCGGGGTCGAGTACTTC.

J is TRBJ1-2 and V is TRBV29-1; 7 bases agree with TRBD1. The ends lost 7 bases at V and 8 bases at J; junction bases unmatched: 10. The CDR3 extends over 12 amino acids. CDR1 is SQVTM, CDR2 ANQGSEA, per germline. The DNA of the CDR3 is TGCAGCGGTGGACAGGCCCAAGAAGGCTACACCTTC. This sequence encodes CSGGQAQEGYTF.

The sample holds many counts of this clonotype. CDR3 amino acids: CASSVPREQETQYF. CDR3 sequence (DNA): TGTGCCAGCAGCGTCCCCCGGGAACAAGAGACCCAGTACTTC. The rearrangement uses TRBV7-8 and TRBJ2-5, with D maybe TRBD2 (5 bases). Germline CDR1 SGHVS, CDR2 FQNEAQ. Trimming stripped 5 bases from V and 2 bases from J, with 12 bases between. There are 14 residues in the CDR3.

This clonotype was seen at least ten times. The rearrangement uses TRBV28 and TRBJ1-3; D gene uncertain. Between the trimmed V and J ends, which lost 7 bases and 0 bases, there was a span of 13 bases. Germline assignment: CDR1 MDHEN and CDR2 SYDVKM. The CDR3 sequence is 15 residues long. The CDR3 DNA sequence: TGTGCCAGCACTACCCCCCGGCTCTCTGGAAACACCATATATTTT. This encodes CASTTPRLSGNTIYF.

This clonotype was observed many times. The J gene is TRBJ2-5, the V gene TRBV7-6, with D possibly called TRBD1 or TRBD2 (5 bases each). Germline V gene data show CDR1 as SGHVS and CDR2 as FNYEAQ. Trimming took off 5 bases at V and 5 bases at J, with 15 bases between the two ends. This CDR3 region has 14 residues. CDR3 bases: TGTGCCAGCAGCCCAGGGACCTGGGAGGAGACCCAGTACTTC. This codes for CASSPGTWEETQYF.

This clonotype was observed many times. V usage is TRBV29-1 and J usage is TRBJ2-7; D may be TRBD1 (5 bases). V lost 5 bases, J lost 5 bases, and 13 bases lay in between. This CDR3 has 12 residues. Germline V lookup: CDR1 SQVTM, CDR2 ANQGSEA. The CDR3 loop is CSVSRGDHEQYF. In nucleotides, the CDR3 is TGCAGCGTTTCTAGGGGCGACCACGAGCAGTACTTC.